The TCR beta chain under discussion was sequenced for a study of low-dose radiotherapy and immunotherapy resistance in tumors. At the level of the study: With fractions of 0.5 Gy given every 2 weeks, Cohort 1 accumulated a total of 6.5 Gy. Aspirin was administered orally at 300 mg daily for four cycles, commencing on cycle 1 day 1.

The time point was: after trial treatment. Documented treatment: LDRT plus nivolumab, ipilimumab, low-dose cyclophosphamide and aspirin (RACIN trial). This clonotype was counted between two and nine times. Trimming cost V 0 bases and J 1 base; bases outside gene matches: 5. There are 16 residues in the CDR3. Germline V gene lookup returns CDR1 DFQATT and CDR2 SNEGSKA (reference sequence). Primers used for first-strand cDNA, a TRAV- and TRBV-specific set, covered both alpha and beta chains. The authors amplified TCRs for about 20 PCR cycles with a constant-region primer and a V-primer adapter. TCRdb processed the reads anew with MiXCR; each CDR3 protein has one entry. Among more than 70,000 distinct CDR3 sequences listed, 20% to 25% were seen once.

The chain links TRBV20-1 to TRBJ2-3; 9 bases agree with TRBD2. The material was PBMCs, obtained after low-dose radiotherapy plus immunotherapy. The source is a female donor with ovarian cancer. Written as DNA, the CDR3 is TGCAGTGCTAGAGATGTAGGCGGGGGGGGCACAGATACGCAGTATTTT. It specifies CSARDVGGGGTDTQYF.